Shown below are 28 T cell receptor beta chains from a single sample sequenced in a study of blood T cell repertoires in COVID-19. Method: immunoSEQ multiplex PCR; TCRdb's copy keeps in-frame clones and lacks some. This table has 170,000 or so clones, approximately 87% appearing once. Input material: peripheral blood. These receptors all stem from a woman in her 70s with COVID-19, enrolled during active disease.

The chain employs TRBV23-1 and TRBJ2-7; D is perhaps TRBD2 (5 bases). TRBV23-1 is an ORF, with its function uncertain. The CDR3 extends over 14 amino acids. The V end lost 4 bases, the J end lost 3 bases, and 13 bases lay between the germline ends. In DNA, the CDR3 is TGCGCCAGCAGTCGATTCTTCGGGATCTACGAGCAGTACTTC. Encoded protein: CASSRFFGIYEQYF.

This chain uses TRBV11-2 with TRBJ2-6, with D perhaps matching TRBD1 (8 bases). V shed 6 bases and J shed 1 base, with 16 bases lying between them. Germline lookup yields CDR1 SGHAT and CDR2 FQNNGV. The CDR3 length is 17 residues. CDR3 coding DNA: TGTGCCAGCAGTTTGAACAGGGGGGGATCTGGGGCCAACGTCCTGACTTTC. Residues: CASSLNRGGSGANVLTF. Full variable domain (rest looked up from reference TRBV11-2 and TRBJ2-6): EAGVAQSPRYKIIEKRQSVAFWCNPISGHATLYWYQQILGQGPKLLIQFQNNGVVDDSQLPKDRFSAERLKGVDSTLKIQPAKLEDSAVYLCASSLNRGGSGANVLTFGAGSRLTVL.

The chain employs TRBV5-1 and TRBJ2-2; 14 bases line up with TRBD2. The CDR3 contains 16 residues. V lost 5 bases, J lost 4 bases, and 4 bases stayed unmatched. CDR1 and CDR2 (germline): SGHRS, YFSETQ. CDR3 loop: CASRSGLAGGTGELFF. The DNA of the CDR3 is TGCGCCAGCAGATCCGGACTAGCGGGAGGCACCGGGGAGCTGTTTTTT. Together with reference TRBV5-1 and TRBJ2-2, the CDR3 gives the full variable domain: KAGVTQTPRYLIKTRGQQVTLSCSPISGHRSVSWYQQTPGQGLQFLFEYFSETQRNKGNFPGRFSGRQFSNSRSEMNVSTLELGDSALYLCASRSGLAGGTGELFFGEGSRLTVL.

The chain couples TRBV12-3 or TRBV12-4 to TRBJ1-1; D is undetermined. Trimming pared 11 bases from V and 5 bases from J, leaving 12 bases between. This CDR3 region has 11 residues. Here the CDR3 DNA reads TGTGCCGCTTATAGGAGAACTGAAGCTTTCTTT. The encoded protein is CAAYRRTEAFF.

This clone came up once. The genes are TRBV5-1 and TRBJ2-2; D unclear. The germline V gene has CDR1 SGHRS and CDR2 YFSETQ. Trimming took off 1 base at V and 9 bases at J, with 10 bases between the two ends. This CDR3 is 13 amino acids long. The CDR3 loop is CASSLWASRELFF. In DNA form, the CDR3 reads TGCGCCAGCAGCTTGTGGGCCTCTCGGGAGCTGTTTTTT.

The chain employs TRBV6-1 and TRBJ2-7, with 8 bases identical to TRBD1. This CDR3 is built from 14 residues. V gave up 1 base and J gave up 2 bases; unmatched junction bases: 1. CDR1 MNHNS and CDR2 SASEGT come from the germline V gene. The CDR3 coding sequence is TGTGCCAGCAGTGAAGGGACAGGGCCCTACGAGCAGTACTTC. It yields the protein CASSEGTGPYEQYF.

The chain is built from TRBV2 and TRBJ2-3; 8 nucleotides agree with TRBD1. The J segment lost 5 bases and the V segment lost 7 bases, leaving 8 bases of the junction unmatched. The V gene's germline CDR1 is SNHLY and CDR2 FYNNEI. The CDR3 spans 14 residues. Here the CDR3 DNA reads TGTGCCAGCACCAGGGGGCCGTTAGTAGATACGCAGTATTTT. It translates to CASTRGPLVDTQYF. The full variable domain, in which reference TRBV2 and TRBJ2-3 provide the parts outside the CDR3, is EPEVTQTPSHQVTQMGQEVILRCVPISNHLYFYWYRQILGQKVEFLVSFYNNEISEKSEIFDDQFSVERPDGSNFTLKIRSTKLEDSAMYFCASTRGPLVDTQYFGPGTRLTVL.

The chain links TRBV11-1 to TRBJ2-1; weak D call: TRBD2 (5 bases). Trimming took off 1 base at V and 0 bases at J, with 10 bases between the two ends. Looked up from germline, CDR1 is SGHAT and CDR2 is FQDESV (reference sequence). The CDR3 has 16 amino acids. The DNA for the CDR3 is TGTGCCAGCAGCTTAGAACGGCTAGCCTCCTACAATGAGCAGTTCTTC. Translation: CASSLERLASYNEQFF.

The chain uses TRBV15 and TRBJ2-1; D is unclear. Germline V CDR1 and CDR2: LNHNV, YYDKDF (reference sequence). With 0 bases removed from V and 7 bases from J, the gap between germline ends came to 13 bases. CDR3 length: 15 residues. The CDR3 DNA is TGTGCCACCAGCAGAGATGTAGCTAGTTTGAATGAGCAGTTCTTC. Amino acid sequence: CATSRDVASLNEQFF.

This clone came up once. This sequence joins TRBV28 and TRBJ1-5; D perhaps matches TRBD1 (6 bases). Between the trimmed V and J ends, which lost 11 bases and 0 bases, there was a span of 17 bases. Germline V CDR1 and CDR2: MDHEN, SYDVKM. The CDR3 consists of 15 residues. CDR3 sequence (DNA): TGTGCCGGGATCACAGGGAATTATAGCAATCAGCCCCAGCATTTT. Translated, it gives CAGITGNYSNQPQHF.

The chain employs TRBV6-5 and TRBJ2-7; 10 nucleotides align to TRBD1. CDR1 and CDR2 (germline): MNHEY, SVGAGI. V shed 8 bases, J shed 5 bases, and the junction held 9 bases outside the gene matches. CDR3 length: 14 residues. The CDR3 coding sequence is TGTGCCAGCCTGGCACCCGGGACAGGGGACGAGCAGTACTTC. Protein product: CASLAPGTGDEQYF.

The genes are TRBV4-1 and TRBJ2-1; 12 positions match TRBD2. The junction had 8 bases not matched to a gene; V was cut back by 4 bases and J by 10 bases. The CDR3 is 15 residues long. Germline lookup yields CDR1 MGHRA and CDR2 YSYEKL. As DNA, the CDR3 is TGCGCCAGCAGCCCGGGGACTAGCGGGTCCAGGGAGCAGTTCTTC. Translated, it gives CASSPGTSGSREQFF.

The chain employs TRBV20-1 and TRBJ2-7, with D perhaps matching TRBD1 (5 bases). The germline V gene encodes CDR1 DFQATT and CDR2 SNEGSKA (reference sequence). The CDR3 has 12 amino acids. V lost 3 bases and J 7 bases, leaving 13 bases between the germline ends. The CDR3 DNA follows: TGCAGTGCTAGTTTAGGGGCTGGGGAGCAGTACTTC. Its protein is CSASLGAGEQYF.

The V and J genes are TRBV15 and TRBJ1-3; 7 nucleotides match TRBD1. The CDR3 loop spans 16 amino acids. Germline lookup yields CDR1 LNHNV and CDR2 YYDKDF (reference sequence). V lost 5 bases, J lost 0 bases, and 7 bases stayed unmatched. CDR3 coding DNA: TGTGCCACCAGCCGTACAGGGGACCTCTCTGGAAACACCATATATTTT. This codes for CATSRTGDLSGNTIYF.

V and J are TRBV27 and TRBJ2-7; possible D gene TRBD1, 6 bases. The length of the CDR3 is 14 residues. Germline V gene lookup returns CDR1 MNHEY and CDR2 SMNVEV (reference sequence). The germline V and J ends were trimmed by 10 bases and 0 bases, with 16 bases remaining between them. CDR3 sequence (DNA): TGTGCCATCAAAAGTAGGGACACCTCCTACGAGCAGTACTTC. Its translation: CAIKSRDTSYEQYF.

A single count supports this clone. The CDR3 sequence: CASSLTFSGVTSTDTQYF. The CDR3 DNA is TGCGCCAGCAGCCTAACCTTTTCGGGTGTGACTAGCACAGATACGCAGTATTTT. This chain links TRBV4-1 with TRBJ2-3; D call uncertain. V lost 4 bases and J 0 bases, leaving 20 bases between the germline ends. CDR3 length equals 18 residues. From germline, CDR1 is MGHRA and CDR2 YSYEKL.

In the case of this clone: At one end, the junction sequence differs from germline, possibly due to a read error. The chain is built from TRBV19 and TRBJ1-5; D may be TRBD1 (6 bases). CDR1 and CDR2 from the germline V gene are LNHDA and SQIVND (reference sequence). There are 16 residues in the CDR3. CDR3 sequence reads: CVSSIVIGQTPQPQHF. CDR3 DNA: TGTGTCAGTAGTATAGTAATCGGACAGACACCTCAGCCCCAGCATTTT.

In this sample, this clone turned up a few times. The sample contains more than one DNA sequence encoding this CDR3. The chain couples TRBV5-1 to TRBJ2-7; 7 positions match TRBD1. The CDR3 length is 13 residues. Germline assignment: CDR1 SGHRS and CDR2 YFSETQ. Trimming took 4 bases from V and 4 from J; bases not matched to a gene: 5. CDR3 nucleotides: TGCGCCAGCAGCGCCGGGACAGTATACGAGCAGTACTTC. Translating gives CASSAGTVYEQYF.

As DNA, the CDR3 is TGTGCCAGCAGTTACTCCCGGCAGACTTATGGCTACACCTTC. This encodes CASSYSRQTYGYTF. This chain connects TRBV6-2 or TRBV6-3 to TRBJ1-2; D remains unclear. Germline values: CDR1 MNHEY, CDR2 SVGEGT. The ends were cut back, 0 bases at V and 5 bases at J, with 10 bases in the middle. CDR3 length equals 14 residues.

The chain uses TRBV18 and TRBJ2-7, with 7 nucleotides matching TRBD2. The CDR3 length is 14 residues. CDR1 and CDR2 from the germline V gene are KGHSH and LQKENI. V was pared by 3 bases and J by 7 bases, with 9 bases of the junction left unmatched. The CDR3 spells CASSPKAGREEQYF. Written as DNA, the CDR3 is TGTGCCAGCTCACCGAAAGCAGGGCGGGAGGAGCAGTACTTC.

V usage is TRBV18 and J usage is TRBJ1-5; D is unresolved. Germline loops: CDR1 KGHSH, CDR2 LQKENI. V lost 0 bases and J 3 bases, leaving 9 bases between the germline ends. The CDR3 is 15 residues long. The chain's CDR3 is CASSPPSPVNQPQHF. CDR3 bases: TGTGCCAGCTCACCACCGTCCCCCGTCAATCAGCCCCAGCATTTT. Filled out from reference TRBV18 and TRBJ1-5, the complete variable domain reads NAGVMQNPRHLVRRRGQEARLRCSPMKGHSHVYWYRQLPEEGLKFMVYLQKENIIDESGMPKERFSAEFPKEGPSILRIQQVVRGDSAAYFCASSPPSPVNQPQHFGDGTRLSIL.

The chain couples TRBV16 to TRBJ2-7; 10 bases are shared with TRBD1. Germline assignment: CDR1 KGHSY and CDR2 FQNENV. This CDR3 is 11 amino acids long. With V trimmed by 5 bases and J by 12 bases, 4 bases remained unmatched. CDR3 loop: CASSKTGGLYF. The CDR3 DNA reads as TGTGCCAGCAGCAAGACAGGGGGCCTGTACTTC.

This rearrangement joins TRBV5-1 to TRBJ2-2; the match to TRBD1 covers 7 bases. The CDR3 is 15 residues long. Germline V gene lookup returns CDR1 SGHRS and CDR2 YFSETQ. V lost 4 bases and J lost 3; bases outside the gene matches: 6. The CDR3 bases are TGCGCCAGCAGCCGTACAGGGGTGGACACCGGGGAGCTGTTTTTT. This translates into CASSRTGVDTGELFF.

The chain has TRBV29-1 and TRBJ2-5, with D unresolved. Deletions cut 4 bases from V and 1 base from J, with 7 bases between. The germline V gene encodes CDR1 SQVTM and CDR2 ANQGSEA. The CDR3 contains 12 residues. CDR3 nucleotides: TGCAGCGTTGGAAACAGCCAAGAGACCCAGTACTTC. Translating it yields CSVGNSQETQYF.

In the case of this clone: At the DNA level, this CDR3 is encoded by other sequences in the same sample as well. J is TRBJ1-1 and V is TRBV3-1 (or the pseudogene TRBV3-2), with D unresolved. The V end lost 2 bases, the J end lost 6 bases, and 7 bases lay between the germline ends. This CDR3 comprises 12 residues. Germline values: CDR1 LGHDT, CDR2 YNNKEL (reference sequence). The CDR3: CASSQPGSEAFF. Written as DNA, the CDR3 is TGTGCCAGCAGCCAACCCGGGTCTGAAGCTTTCTTT.

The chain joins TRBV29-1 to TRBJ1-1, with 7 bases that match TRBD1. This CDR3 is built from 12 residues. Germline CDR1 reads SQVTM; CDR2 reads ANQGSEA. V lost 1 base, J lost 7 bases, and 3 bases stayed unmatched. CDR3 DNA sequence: TGCAGCGTTGAAGGTGGGACAGTTGAAGCTTTCTTT. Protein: CSVEGGTVEAFF.

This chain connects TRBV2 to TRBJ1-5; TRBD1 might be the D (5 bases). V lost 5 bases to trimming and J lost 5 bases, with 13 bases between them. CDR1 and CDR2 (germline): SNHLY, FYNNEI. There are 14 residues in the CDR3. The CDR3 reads CASSSVGGDQPQHF. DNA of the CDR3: TGTGCCAGCAGTTCAGTGGGGGGTGATCAGCCCCAGCATTTT.

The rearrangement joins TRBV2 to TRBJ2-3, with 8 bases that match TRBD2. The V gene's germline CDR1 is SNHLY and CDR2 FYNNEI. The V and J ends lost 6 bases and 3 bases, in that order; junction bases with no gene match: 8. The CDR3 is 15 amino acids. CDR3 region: CASRQSGSRTDTQYF. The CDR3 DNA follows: TGTGCCAGCAGGCAAAGCGGGAGTAGAACAGATACGCAGTATTTT. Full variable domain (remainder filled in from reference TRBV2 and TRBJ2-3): EPEVTQTPSHQVTQMGQEVILRCVPISNHLYFYWYRQILGQKVEFLVSFYNNEISEKSEIFDDQFSVERPDGSNFTLKIRSTKLEDSAMYFCASRQSGSRTDTQYFGPGTRLTVL.